The subject of this entry is one TCR beta chain. What it recognizes is unknown. This sample is drawn from a study of shared clonotypes between healthy human individuals. Study-wide background: Plates per donor: three CD4 naive, three CD4 memory, two CD8 naive, one CD8 memory. Findings and caveats of the study: Despite large depth, rarefaction showed incomplete sorted-subset sequencing.

The V gene end was trimmed by 2 bases and the J gene end by 2 bases; junction bases not matched to a gene: 13. The CDR3 length is 19 residues. The germline gives CDR1 SGHAT, CDR2 FQNNGV. Genomic DNA per cell subset filled all wells of several immunoSEQ plates. As handled by the study authors: Filtering differed for immunoSEQ, which gave only junction sequences without quality scores. This table comes from immunoSEQ multiplex PCR, and its TCRdb copy is limited to in-frame clones, with some not included. D and trimming come from the DNA, and the V and J calls and clone size come from that table. The table includes about 690,000 clones, around 91% detected once.

Input material: memory CD8+ T cells from PBMCs. Subset reported: CD45RO+ cells pooled with CCR7-negative TemRA cells. The rearrangement links TRBV11-2 to TRBJ2-2, with 8 bases lining up with TRBD2. This TCR was sampled from a man between 18 and 35 years old in good health. Some clones in this sample may be carry-over from other donors' samples. CDR3 in DNA: TGTGCCAGCAGCTTACGTCCTAGCGCGGGAGGCGATAACACCGGGGAGCTGTTTTTT. This sequence encodes CASSLRPSAGGDNTGELFF.